The sequence of this TCR beta chain was determined in a study of blood T cell repertoires in COVID-19. Study-level information: COVID-19 samples, acute and convalescent, were from the United States, Italy and Spain.

Participants, about 18 to 89 years old, spanned under 30 US areas. Assignments of participants to cohorts depended upon their own reported clinical history. Before being deemed recovered, Cohort 3 donors had two negative PCRs, clearance, or symptom resolution. V lost 1 base, J lost 5 bases, and 11 bases lay in between. The germline V gene encodes CDR1 LGHDT and CDR2 YNNKEL (reference sequence). The CDR3 sequence is 14 residues long. Repertoires were generated with immunoSEQ multiplex PCR, while TCRdb's copy carries only in-frame clones and drops some. The data show 350,000 to 450,000 clones, roughly 91% seen once.

Sequences were obtained from PBMCs or T cells enriched from blood (not recorded which). The receptor comes from a woman aged 25 to 45 who had recovered from COVID-19. The chain has TRBV3-1 (or the pseudogene TRBV3-2) and TRBJ2-5; no clear D. The CDR3 spells CASSQVSFGETQYF. The CDR3 DNA reads TGTGCCAGCAGCCAAGTAAGCTTCGGGGAGACCCAGTACTTC.